Below, one TCR beta chain is given with its context. The antigen remains undetermined. The study ran its PCR with 60 Vbeta and 13 Jbeta primers. Only in-frame clones appear in the TCRdb table, and some are missing; sequencing was by immunoSEQ multiplex PCR. The table has over 150,000 clones, roughly three quarters seen once. The data are from a study of cytomegalovirus exposure and HLA in healthy donors. Regarding the study as a whole: With high specificity and sensitivity, the classifier reportedly diagnosed cytomegalovirus status. As a later analysis revealed, most CMV-associated TCR beta chains appeared HLA-restricted. Most TCRs appeared rarely, but some public TCRs recurred in many donors.

Trimming left V 0 bases short and J 7 bases short, with 9 bases between. Germline CDR1 LNHNV, CDR2 YYDKDF (reference sequence). The CDR3 has 13 amino acids. The sequence was collected from a male donor in good health and CMV-seropositive. The material sequenced was PBMCs. J is TRBJ1-1 and V is TRBV15; D gene unclear. In DNA, the CDR3 is TGTGCCACCAGCAGAGATTCGGTTTTTGAAGCTTTCTTT. Translated, it gives CATSRDSVFEAFF.